The 7 T cell receptor beta chains listed next were all sequenced from one sample in a study of T-cell reconstitution after alpha-beta-depleted transplantation in children. Using unique molecular identifiers, the investigators prepared the TCRbeta library. TCRdb itself ran the PCR reads through MiXCR, one entry per CDR3 protein. The repertoire has approximately 240,000 distinct CDR3 sequences, around 8.9% of them found once; the top ten carry over 4.5%. Sample: PBMCs from the stem cell graft donor, taken from the stem cell graft. Receptor source: a human donor who donated a stem cell graft to a child with SCID.

This clonotype was seen many times. The J gene is TRBJ1-4, the V gene TRBV27; D may be TRBD1 (5 bases). CDR1 MNHEY and CDR2 SMNVEV come from the germline V gene (reference sequence). The CDR3 extends over 15 amino acids. V shed 2 bases and J shed 0 bases, with 7 bases lying between them. For the CDR3, the DNA is TGTGCCAGCAGTTTAGGGGCCGCAACTAATGAAAAACTGTTTTTT. This gives the protein CASSLGAATNEKLFF.

This clonotype was detected ten times or more. The CDR3 nucleotides read TGTGCCAGCAGCTACCGGGACACCTCTAACTATGGCTACACCTTC. As protein: CASSYRDTSNYGYTF. This chain connects TRBV5-5 to TRBJ1-2; a weak D match, TRBD1 (6 bases). CDR3 size: 15 residues. Germline V CDR1 and CDR2: SGHKS, YYEKEE (reference sequence). V was shortened by 3 bases and J by 0 bases, with 12 bases between the two germline ends.

This clonotype occurred many times. The V and J genes are TRBV5-6 and TRBJ1-5; a weak D match, TRBD1 (5 bases). This CDR3 contains 16 residues. Germline CDR1 is SGHDT and CDR2 is YYEEEE. Between the trimmed V and J ends, which lost 2 bases and 4 bases, there was a span of 16 bases. The CDR3 coding sequence is TGTGCCAGCAGCTTTGGGACGGGATCTTGGAATCAGCCCCAGCATTTT. As protein: CASSFGTGSWNQPQHF.

This clonotype was detected ten times or more. The chain couples TRBV18 to TRBJ1-2; D possibly corresponds to TRBD1 (5 bases). The CDR3 extends over 16 amino acids. With 2 bases removed from V and 7 bases from J, the gap between germline ends came to 20 bases. CDR1 is KGHSH and CDR2 is LQKENI in the germline V gene. The CDR3 coding sequence is TGTGCCAGCTCACCAGATATCCAGGGCATTCTCTTTGGCTACACCTTC. It specifies CASSPDIQGILFGYTF.

At least ten counts were recorded for this clonotype. V gene TRBV6-5 combines with J gene TRBJ1-6; D is perhaps TRBD1 (6 bases). Trimming pared 1 base from V and 4 bases from J, leaving 8 bases between. CDR3 size: 15 residues. In germline, CDR1 is MNHEY, CDR2 SVGAGI. The CDR3 protein is CASSYFGQYNSPLHF. In DNA form, the CDR3 reads TGTGCCAGCAGTTACTTCGGACAGTATAATTCACCCCTCCACTTT.

Ten or more counts support this clonotype. The rearrangement links TRBV4-1 to TRBJ2-7; a possible D gene is TRBD1 (6 bases). The CDR3 sequence is 15 residues long. CDR1 and CDR2 from the germline V gene are MGHRA and YSYEKL. V lost 6 bases to trimming and J lost 2 bases, with 17 bases between them. Written as DNA, the CDR3 is TGCGCCAGCAGTCCCACGGGACACCCGACCTACGAGCAGTACTTC. It translates to CASSPTGHPTYEQYF.

The sample holds a few counts of this clonotype. The CDR3 bases are TGCGCCAGTGCCACCAGGACAGAAACAGATACGCAGTATTTT. Its protein is CASATRTETDTQYF. The rearrangement links TRBV5-1 to TRBJ2-3; a weak D match, TRBD1 (6 bases). Germline CDR1 is SGHRS and CDR2 is YFSETQ. The CDR3 has 14 amino acids. V dropped 8 bases and J dropped 3 bases, with 16 bases sitting between them.